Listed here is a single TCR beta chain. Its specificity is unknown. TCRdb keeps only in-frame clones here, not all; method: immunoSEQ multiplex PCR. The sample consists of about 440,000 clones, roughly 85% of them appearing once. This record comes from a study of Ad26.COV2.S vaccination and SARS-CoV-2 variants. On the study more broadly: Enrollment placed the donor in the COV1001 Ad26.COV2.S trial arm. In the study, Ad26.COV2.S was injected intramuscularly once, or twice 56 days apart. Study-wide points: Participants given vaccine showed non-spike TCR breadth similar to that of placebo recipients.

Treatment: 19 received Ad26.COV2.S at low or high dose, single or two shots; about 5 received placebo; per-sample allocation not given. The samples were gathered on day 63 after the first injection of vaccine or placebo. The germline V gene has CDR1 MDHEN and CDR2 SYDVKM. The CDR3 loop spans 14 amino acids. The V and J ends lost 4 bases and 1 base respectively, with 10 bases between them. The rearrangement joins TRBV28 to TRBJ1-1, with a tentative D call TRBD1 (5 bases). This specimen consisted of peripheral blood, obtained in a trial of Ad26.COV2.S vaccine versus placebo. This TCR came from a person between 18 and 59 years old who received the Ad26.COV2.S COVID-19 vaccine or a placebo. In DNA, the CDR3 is TGTGCCAGCAGTTCTTCCGGGGGGAACACTGAAGCTTTCTTT. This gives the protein CASSSSGGNTEAFF. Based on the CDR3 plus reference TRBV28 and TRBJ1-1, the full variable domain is DVKVTQSSRYLVKRTGEKVFLECVQDMDHENMFWYRQDPGLGLRLIYFSYDVKMKEKGDIPEGYSVSREKKERFSLILESASTNQTSMYLCASSSSGGNTEAFFGQGTRLTVV.